This T cell receptor (beta chain) was sequenced during a study of blood T cells in healthy people across ages. Peripheral blood from each donor was collected in a volume of roughly 9.2 milliliters. Primers used in a second PCR of roughly 7 to 12 cycles were a sample-barcoded 5' primer and a J-beta primer mix. Researchers report that a template-switch adaptor with 12 random nucleotides tagged each cDNA molecule. From each sample, at least 2.5 million paired-end reads containing CDR3 were obtained. TCRdb independently ran MiXCR on the 5' RACE reads; one entry per CDR3 protein. The table records around 1.7 million distinct CDR3 sequences, about 28% of them present only once. The sequence came from a young woman in good health. The specimen was blood.

Here the CDR3 reads CASSQARGYGYTF. CDR3 bases: TGTGCCAGCAGCCAAGCCCGGGGCTATGGCTACACCTTC. The V and J genes are TRBV28 and TRBJ1-2; D unclear. Germline CDR1 MDHEN, CDR2 SYDVKM. This CDR3 region has 13 residues. Deletions cut 6 bases from V and 4 bases from J, with 12 bases between.